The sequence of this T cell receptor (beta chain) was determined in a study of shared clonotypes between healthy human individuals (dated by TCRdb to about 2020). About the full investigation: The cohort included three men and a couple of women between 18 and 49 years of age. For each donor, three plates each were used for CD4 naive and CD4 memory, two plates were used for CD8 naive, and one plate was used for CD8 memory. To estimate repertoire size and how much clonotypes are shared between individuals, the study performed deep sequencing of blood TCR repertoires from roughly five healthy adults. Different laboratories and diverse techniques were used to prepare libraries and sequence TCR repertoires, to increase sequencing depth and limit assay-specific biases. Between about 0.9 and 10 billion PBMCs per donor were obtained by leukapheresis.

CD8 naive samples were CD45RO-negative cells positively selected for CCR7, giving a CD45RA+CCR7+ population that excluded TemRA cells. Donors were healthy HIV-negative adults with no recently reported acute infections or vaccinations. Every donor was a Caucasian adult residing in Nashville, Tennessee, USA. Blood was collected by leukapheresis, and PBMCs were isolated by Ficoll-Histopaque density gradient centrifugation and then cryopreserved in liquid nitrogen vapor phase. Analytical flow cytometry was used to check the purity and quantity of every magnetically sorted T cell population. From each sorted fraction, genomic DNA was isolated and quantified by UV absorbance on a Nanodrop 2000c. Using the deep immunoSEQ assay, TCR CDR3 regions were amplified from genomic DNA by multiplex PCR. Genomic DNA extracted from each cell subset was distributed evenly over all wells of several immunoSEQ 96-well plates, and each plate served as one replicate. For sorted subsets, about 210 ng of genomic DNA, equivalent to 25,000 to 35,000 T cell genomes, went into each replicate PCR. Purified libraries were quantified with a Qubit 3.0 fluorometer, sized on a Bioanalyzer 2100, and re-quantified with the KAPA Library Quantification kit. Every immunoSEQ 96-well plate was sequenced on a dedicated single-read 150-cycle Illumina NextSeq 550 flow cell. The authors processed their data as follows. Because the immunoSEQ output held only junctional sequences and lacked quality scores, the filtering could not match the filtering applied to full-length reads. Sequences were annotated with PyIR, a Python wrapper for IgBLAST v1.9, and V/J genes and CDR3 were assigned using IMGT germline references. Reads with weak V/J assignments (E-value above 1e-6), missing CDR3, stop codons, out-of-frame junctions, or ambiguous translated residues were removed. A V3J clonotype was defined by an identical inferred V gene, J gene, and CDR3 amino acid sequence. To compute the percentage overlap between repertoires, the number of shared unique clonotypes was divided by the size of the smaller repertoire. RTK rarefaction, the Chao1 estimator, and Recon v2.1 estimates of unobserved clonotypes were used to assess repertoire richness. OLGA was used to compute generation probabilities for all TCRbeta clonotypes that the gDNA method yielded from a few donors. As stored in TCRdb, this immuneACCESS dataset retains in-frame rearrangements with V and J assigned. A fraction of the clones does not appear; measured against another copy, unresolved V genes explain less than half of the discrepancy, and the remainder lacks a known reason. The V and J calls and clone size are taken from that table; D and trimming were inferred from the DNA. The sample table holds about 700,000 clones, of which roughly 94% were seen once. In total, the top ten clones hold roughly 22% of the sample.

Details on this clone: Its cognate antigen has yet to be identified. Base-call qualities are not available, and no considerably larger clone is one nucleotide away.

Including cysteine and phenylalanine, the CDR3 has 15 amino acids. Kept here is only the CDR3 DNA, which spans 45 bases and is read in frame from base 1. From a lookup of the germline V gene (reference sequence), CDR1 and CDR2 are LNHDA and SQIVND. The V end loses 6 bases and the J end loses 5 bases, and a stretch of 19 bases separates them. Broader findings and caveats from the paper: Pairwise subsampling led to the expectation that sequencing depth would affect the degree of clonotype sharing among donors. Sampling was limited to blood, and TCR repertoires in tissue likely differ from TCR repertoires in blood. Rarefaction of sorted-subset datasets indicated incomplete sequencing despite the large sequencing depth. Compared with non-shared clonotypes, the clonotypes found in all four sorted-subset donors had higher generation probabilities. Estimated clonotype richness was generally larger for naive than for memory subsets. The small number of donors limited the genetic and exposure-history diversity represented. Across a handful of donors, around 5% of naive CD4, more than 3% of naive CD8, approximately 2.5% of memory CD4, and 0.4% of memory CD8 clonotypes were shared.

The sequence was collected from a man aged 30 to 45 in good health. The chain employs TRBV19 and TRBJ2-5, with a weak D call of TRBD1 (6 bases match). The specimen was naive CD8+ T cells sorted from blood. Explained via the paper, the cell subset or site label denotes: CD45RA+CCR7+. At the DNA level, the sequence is TGTGCCAGTAGGACCGACGACAGGCGGACGGAGACCCAGTACTTC. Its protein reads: CASRTDDRRTETQYF.